The clone carrying this TCR beta chain has a handful of counts. Its antigen is as yet unknown. This entry is derived from a study of T-cell reconstitution after alpha-beta-depleted transplantation in children. A library of TCRbeta sequences, prepared with unique molecular identifiers, was generated. TCRdb re-derived calls from the PCR reads in MiXCR, one entry per CDR3 protein. Seen here are hundreds of thousands of distinct CDR3 sequences, under 15% observed once, and the top ten hold approximately 2.1%. Study-level points and caveats: Diversity of TCRbeta at day 60 was high in some patients, arising from surviving recipient T cells and thymic progenitors. Reportedly, alpha-beta T cells present about two months post-transplant originated from several hundred expanded clones of graft origin.

The clonotype was recovered from a male patient under 18 who had a stem cell transplant for acute myeloid leukemia, so the T cells may come from the graft donor. Here the sequenced sample was PBMCs, mostly from graft donor cells, taken 360 days after TCRalphabeta/CD19-depleted stem cell transplant.

The CDR3 DNA sequence: TGTGCCAGCAAGGTTCAGGGACAGACCTACGAGCAGTACTTC. Translation: CASKVQGQTYEQYF. The chain is built from TRBV7-8 and TRBJ2-7, with TRBD1 matching over 7 bases. Trimming at V came to 7 bases and at J to 2 bases, leaving 8 bases not matched to a gene. Germline loops: CDR1 SGHVS, CDR2 FQNEAQ. The CDR3 is made up of 14 amino acids.